This record concerns one TCR beta chain sequence. Its cognate antigen has yet to be identified. No base-level quality is on record; no much larger clone is a single base apart. The sample originates from a study of beta chain features in type 1 diabetes (dated by TCRdb to the late 2010s). Regarding the research as a whole: Mean age, gender distribution, total cell number and subset yield were not different between patients and healthy donors. A total of 85 million to 110 million sorted cells were examined across all samples, and RNA yield correlated strongly with the number of cells per subset. The study compared TCRB repertoires of sorted circulating CD4+ T cell subsets between recently diagnosed type 1 diabetes patients and matched healthy donors. Whereas all 28 donors provided naive and central memory subsets, regulatory and stem cell-like memory subsets were isolated from just 8 patients and about eight healthy donors.

A single peripheral blood draw of around 0.11 L on average was collected from each donor into heparinised tubes. Using a panel that included CD45RO, CCR7, CD25, CD127, CD95 and CD27, naive, central memory, regulatory and stem cell-like memory CD4+ T cells were sorted on a BD FACSAria II. Purity was above 95% for every sorted population. PBMCs were isolated immediately by Lymphoprep density gradient centrifugation and stained directly without culture. So that batch effects would be minimized, each experiment stained and sorted samples in pairs, pairing one healthy donor with one patient. All of the isolated RNA was reverse transcribed with the High Capacity cDNA Reverse Transcription Kit, so expressed TCRB transcripts were sequenced. Deep immunoSEQ sequencing was applied to naive, central memory and regulatory T cell samples, giving an average of around 4 million total reads per sample. After sorted cells were lysed in RLT buffer, RNA was extracted with DNase-treated RNeasy Micro or Mini kits, with the choice depending on cell number. To prevent cross-contamination, each cell subset was processed individually, whereas patient and healthy donor samples were processed jointly. TCRB sequences were amplified from cDNA with the immunoSEQ multiplex PCR, producing 87-bp fragments spanning the CDR3 region. Sequencing of the amplicons was performed on the Illumina HiSeq platform. Turning to the authors' computational methods: Synthetic template baselines were used to correct PCR bias computationally, reads within Hamming distance 2 were collapsed, and singletons that could not be merged were discarded. Reads were aligned against IMGT so that V, D and J genes, CDR3 length and insertions or deletions at six rearrangement sites could be assigned. Within each subset, clonotype counts were normalized to sorted cell number, and only after that were true diversity and Gini coefficients computed with the tcR R package. The overlap coefficient, calculated on TCRB nucleotide sequences, was used to measure repertoire sharing. In TCRdb, the immuneACCESS table is reduced to in-frame sequences with V and J assigned. These tables do not hold every clone; where another copy was compared, an unresolved V gene accounts for under half, and the others remain unexplained. V and J calls and clone size are those listed in that table; D and trimming were worked out from the DNA. The table for this sample lists more than 300,000 clones; over 7% of them were counted only once. Clones ranked in the top ten supply about 1% of the sample.

From the germline V gene, CDR1 is SNHLY and CDR2 is FYNNEI. V was cut back by 0 bases and J by 7 bases, leaving a gap of 16 bases between them. From the cysteine through the phenylalanine, the CDR3 covers 16 amino acids. CDR3 DNA only is kept here, 48 bases in frame from base 1. The full study reports these points: Naive, central memory and regulatory TCRB repertoires appeared to be more alike among patients than among healthy donors. Shorter templates might have been favored by PCR, but patient and control samples were amplified and corrected together, so both groups would have been affected equally by any skew. Fewer insertions and more nucleotide deletions at VDJ recombination sites were observed in patients with type 1 diabetes, implying thymic rearrangement abnormalities. Only small numbers of individuals were included in the HLA sub-analyses, which left unresolved whether HLA type had any influence on TCRB rearrangement. Because cDNA was sequenced instead of genomic DNA, highly expressing activated cells could be over-represented, though the groups showed no difference in activation or CD3 levels. In all four CD4+ subsets, TCRB CDR3 length was moderately but significantly shorter in type 1 diabetes patients.

This receptor was identified in a man aged 30-40 years with type 1 diabetes. The sequence links TRBV2 to TRBJ1-5, with TRBD1 perhaps the D gene, on 6 matching bases. The sample consisted of central memory CD4+ T cells from blood. This receptor carries the CDR3 CASSEAAVGRGQPQHF. DNA sequence: TGTGCCAGCAGTGAAGCCGCTGTAGGGAGGGGGCAGCCCCAGCATTTT.